The sequence of this T cell receptor (beta chain) was determined in a study of cytomegalovirus exposure and HLA in healthy donors (dated by TCRdb to the late 2010s). About the study as a whole: An earlier analysis of several hundred of the donors reported 276 Gb of sequence data and 117 million unique TCR beta sequences obtained from some 200 million T cells. An early release covering just under 650 HLA-typed donors comprised about 300 gigabases of sequencing data and around 85 million unique TCR sequences. Of the roughly 410 genotyped donors, approximately 81% were placed in the genetic ancestry cluster associated with self-reported Caucasian donors. The study aimed to test whether signatures of past pathogen exposure could be identified by cataloging public T cell receptors. The study profiled the T cell repertoires of about 720 subjects by immunosequencing and related them to cytomegalovirus serostatus. A separate validation cohort of approximately 130 different subjects was used in addition to the approximately 640-subject first cohort. To predict cytomegalovirus infection status, the study combined high-throughput TCR immunosequencing, statistical association of individual TCRs with disease status, and machine learning. A later analysis re-analyzed previously published TCR beta repertoires from 666 donors and added high-resolution HLA genotyping to study TCR occurrence patterns. The later analysis used no new phenotypic data to find candidate immune exposures, relying instead on TCR beta sequences and their occurrence across donors. In an earlier analysis of a few hundred of the donors, high-throughput TCR beta sequencing was used to judge whether each TCR beta V gene segment behaved as functional or pseudogenic. Donor age, sex, ethnicity and CMV serostatus were collected together with the repertoire data. A later genetic analysis took genome-wide SNP genotypes for about three fifths of the 666 donors and used that subset as a discovery cohort. All discovery cohort repertoires had been generated on a single sequencing platform. Both class I and class II loci were covered by HLA typing, at four-digit resolution. Typing coverage differed by locus: A, B, C, DRB1 and DQB1 were typed in about 629-640 donors, DQA1 in approximately 520, DPA1 in 600 to 610, and DPB1 in approximately 450. Four or five DR-DQ haplotypes were handled as single units for association and clustering, since linkage in the cohort was strong. Across around 400 genotyped donors of the cohort, an average of 235,054 unique TCR beta nucleotide sequences per donor were sequenced, and roughly a sixth of those sequences were non-productive.

The cohort comprised several hundred healthy bone marrow donors. At the time of sampling, all cohort members were nominally healthy, though unrecorded immune exposures were likely present. The donor tested CMV seropositive, placing the donor among the approximately 310 seropositive members of the cohort. A peripheral blood sample was provided by each donor, and peripheral blood mononuclear cells were used for TCR beta sequencing. Genomic DNA was extracted from the blood cell samples with the Qiagen DNeasy Blood Extraction Kit. The paper's findings and limits, for the study overall: The study listed 150 to 200 TCR beta chains as associated with cytomegalovirus. Strong co-occurrence of HLA alleles, especially DR and DQ, made assigning TCR associations to individual alleles difficult. In vitro tests confirmed that three of the cytomegalovirus-associated TCR beta chains recognize cytomegalovirus antigens. The earlier analysis of about 600 of the donors excluded 15 to 20 rarely observed V segments, including chromosome 9 orphons, because counts were too low. In both the original and validation cohorts, the classifier was reported to diagnose cytomegalovirus status with high specificity and sensitivity. Correlated functional status among segregating V segments might reflect linkage disequilibrium, but an unknown experimental factor could not be ruled out. In this cohort, only TCR beta chains were sequenced, and detectable features were limited by the absence of alpha or paired-chain data. According to a later analysis, most CMV-associated TCR beta chains appeared to be HLA-restricted, and the HLA associations seemed to be driven largely by CMV exposure. Presence/absence analyses assumed roughly uniform sequencing depth across donors, an assumption that may not hold. A later analysis found that HLA-associated TCR beta chains were more clonally expanded and had lower generation probabilities than equally common non-associated chains. A cluster of highly shared sequence variants was judged likely to represent a technical artifact of the sequencing pipeline. In a later analysis, several top co-occurrence clusters were reported to appear linked to parvovirus B19, influenza, CMV and Epstein-Barr virus. In a later analysis, some 18,000 TCR beta sequences were associated with specific HLA alleles at a false discovery rate of 0.05. In a later analysis, the rate of TCR association differed among HLA loci, with DRB1 alleles having the most associated TCRs and HLA-C alleles having the fewest. A further reported finding was that TCR beta sequences accurately predicted the HLA-A and HLA-B alleles for most subjects in the first cohort. In an earlier analysis of 587 of the donors, most TCR beta V segments appeared in productive rearrangements about 87% or about 30% of the time, broadly matching IMGT annotations. A later genetic analysis reported fewer N-insertions in productive TCRs among donors in an Asian-associated ancestry cluster than the approximately 670-donor mean. Most TCR sequences were seen in very few donors, while some public TCRs were found in many individuals. Because HLA typing was unavailable for some donors at each locus, only the typed subset was used in association tests. An association between a missense DCLRE1C variant and V-gene and J-gene trimming of TCR beta chains was found in a later genetic analysis and replicated in an independent cohort. The only immune exposure information available for the cohort was CMV serostatus. It was suggested by the authors that the approach could potentially be generalized to other disease states and immunological phenotypes.

Libraries came from the immunoSEQ multiplex PCR assay. For the multiplex PCR, a mixture combining 60 forward primers for TCR Vbeta segments and 13 reverse primers for TCR Jbeta segments was used. A multiplex PCR assay on genomic DNA amplified the CDR3 region of rearranged TCR beta genes. On the Illumina HiSeq System, the amplified TCR beta libraries were sequenced as 87-base-pair reads. The source study handled its data this way. Across the 670 or so repertoires, a later analysis counted 75 million to 90 million unique TCR beta chains, around 11 million of which were shared by at least two donors. To remove PCR and sequencing errors, raw reads were error-corrected and collapsed into unique sequences using a nearest-neighbor algorithm that merged closely related sequences. Alignment of CDR3 sequences to IMGT reference sequences was used to assign V, D and J gene segments. Each retained sequence needed at least a six-nucleotide match to both a V gene segment and a J gene segment. A rearrangement counted as productive if the CDR3 had no stop codons and remained in frame with V and J, and every other rearrangement counted as non-productive. CDR3 was defined by IMGT convention, running from the second conserved V-encoded cysteine to the conserved J-encoded phenylalanine. Sequences without an unambiguous match to a single V gene segment were excluded from the earlier analysis of a few hundred of the donors. In an earlier analysis of around 590 of the donors, a V segment was called functional when productive rearrangements were above 56.7%, and segregating when the standard deviation between donors exceeded 5%. A statistical classification framework was built for diagnosing cytomegalovirus status from the catalog of TCR beta chain sequences. A later analysis assigned V and J genes by comparing TCR nucleotide sequences with IMGT/GENE-DB human TR gene sequences. In a later analysis, CDR3 sequences and most-parsimonious VDJ recombination scenarios were assigned using the TCRdist pipeline. A later analysis defined each TCR beta chain by its CDR3 amino acid sequence plus V-gene family, and excluded reads lacking a unique V-gene family. As a way to deal with suspected cross-contamination and a sequencing artifact, a later analysis dropped approximately 590 nucleotide sequences that were highly shared and had low generation probability. A later analysis calculated a clonal expansion index for each public chain from normalized within-repertoire ranks of inferred template counts. A later analysis computed generation probabilities with a VDJ recombination model fitted to out-of-frame rearrangements, and checked the results against IGoR. Hypergeometric tests were used in a later analysis to score TCR-TCR, TCR-HLA and TCR-CMV co-occurrence, with a repertoire-size bias correction applied to the TCR pairs. To estimate false discovery rates, a later analysis permuted the HLA or CMV assignments 20 times. In a later analysis, co-occurring TCRs were grouped using DBSCAN, with TCRdist sequence similarity added in when clustering inside HLA-allele-positive subsets. Co-occurrence clustering excluded repertoires with fewer than 30,000 or more than 120,000 public chains, plus five with anomalous nucleotide sharing. The table comes from immuneACCESS by way of TCRdb, which keeps in-frame sequences with V and J called. Part of the clones is missing from these tables; in studies checked, under half for an unresolved V gene and the rest for unknown reasons. V and J calls and clone size are copied from that table; D and trimming were computed from the DNA. For this sample the table gives about 75,000 clones, of which around 80% were detected only once. The top ten hold approximately 20% of the sample.

With regard to this clone: This receptor's antigen is unknown. Base quality data are lacking; no much larger clone is found one base away.

This clonotype was sampled from a man between 65 and 85 years old in good health and CMV-seropositive. Sequencing was done on a sample of PBMCs.

In nucleotide form, the sequence is TGTGCCATCAGTGAGATCCCGACAGGGAGAGGCCAAGAGACCCAGTACTTC. The resulting protein is CAISEIPTGRGQETQYF. Recombination linked TRBV10-3 to TRBJ2-5, and 7 junction bases match TRBD1. V trim: 2 bases; J trim: 1 base; unmatched bases: 10. CDR1 ENHRY and CDR2 SYGVKD are derived from the germline V gene. The CDR3 runs 17 amino acids, cysteine and phenylalanine included. Left in the record is the CDR3 DNA by itself, 51 bases read in frame from the first base.